The 10 T cell receptor beta chains in this list originate from one sample, sequenced in a study of T cells in Graves' hyperthyroidism and ophthalmopathy. Template material for amplifying TCR beta CDR3 regions consisted of RNA transcripts. The primer set for the first-round RT-PCR of the TCR CDR3 was HTBI. MiXCR was run by TCRdb on the multiplex PCR reads, yielding one entry per CDR3 protein. This sample has about 570,000 distinct CDR3 sequences; 35% to 55% occur once, and the top ten carry under 20%. The sequencing input was peripheral blood or thyroid tissue (not recorded which). Receptor source: an adult woman with Graves' disease, either hyperthyroidism or ophthalmopathy (not recorded which).

This clonotype was observed a handful of times. The gene calls are TRBV15 and TRBJ1-5; TRBD1 might be the D (5 bases). Germline V gene lookup returns CDR1 LNHNV and CDR2 YYDKDF (reference sequence). The length of the CDR3 is 15 residues. Trimming cost V 3 bases and J 2 bases, with 11 bases left between them. CDR3 nucleotides: TGTGCCACCAGCAGTGGCAGGGCGGGCAATCAGCCCCAGCATTTT. Protein sequence: CATSSGRAGNQPQHF. The full variable domain, with the rest looked up from reference TRBV15 and TRBJ1-5, is DAMVIQNPRYQVTQFGKPVTLSCSQTLNHNVMYWYQQKSSQAPKLLFHYYDKDFNNEADTPDNFQSRRPNTSFCFLDIRSPGLGDTAMYLCATSSGRAGNQPQHFGDGTRLSIL.

This clonotype was recorded at least ten times. The CDR3 DNA is TGTGCCAGCAGCCATCCTACTCCGGGACAGGGGGCGAACGGCTACACCTTC. It yields the protein CASSHPTPGQGANGYTF. The genes are TRBV4-2 and TRBJ1-2; 12 bases map to TRBD1. There are 17 residues in the CDR3. CDR1 is LGHNA and CDR2 is YNFKEQ in the germline V gene. V gave up 3 bases and J gave up 8 bases; unmatched junction bases: 13.

The CDR3, as DNA: TGTGCCAGCAGTCGACCCTTTGGACAGGGGTGGATCCATGGCTACACCTTC. The encoded protein is CASSRPFGQGWIHGYTF. The chain couples TRBV12-3 or TRBV12-4 to TRBJ1-2; 9 bases agree with TRBD1. With V trimmed by 5 bases and J by 6 bases, 16 bases remained unmatched. This CDR3 is 17 amino acids long.

This clonotype was seen repeatedly, ten times or more. The chain employs TRBV20-1 and TRBJ1-2; TRBD1 agrees at 8 bases. Germline CDR1 is DFQATT and CDR2 is SNEGSKA (reference sequence). Losses at the gene ends were 1 base for V and 6 bases for J; bases not matched to a gene: 10. The CDR3 runs to 15 residues. CDR3 residues: CSARVATGGTHGYTF. CDR3 DNA sequence: TGCAGTGCTAGAGTCGCCACAGGGGGGACCCATGGCTACACCTTC.

The chain carries TRBV7-9 and TRBJ2-7; no firm D call. The germline V gene has CDR1 SEHNR and CDR2 FQNEAQ (reference sequence). Trimming took 3 bases from V and 0 from J, leaving 9 bases between them. CDR3 size: 14 residues. CDR3 sequence reads: CASSLGLSSYEQYF. CDR3 coding DNA: TGTGCCAGCAGCTTGGGCCTGAGCTCCTACGAGCAGTACTTC. The full variable domain, with the rest looked up from reference TRBV7-9 and TRBJ2-7, is DTGVSQNPRHKITKRGQNVTFRCDPISEHNRLYWYRQTLGQGPEFLTYFQNEAQLEKSRLLSDRFSAERPKGSFSTLEIQRTEQGDSAMYLCASSLGLSSYEQYFGPGTRLTVT.

The CDR3 DNA reads TGCGCCAGCAGCTTGGCGGCAGGAAATAATGAAAAACTGTTTTTT. This sequence encodes CASSLAAGNNEKLFF. V usage is TRBV5-1 and J usage is TRBJ1-4, with D uncertain. Trimming pared 0 bases from V and 4 bases from J, leaving 10 bases between. This CDR3 has 15 amino acids. Germline CDR1 is SGHRS and CDR2 is YFSETQ. Looking up the rest from reference TRBV5-1 and TRBJ1-4 gives the full variable domain: KAGVTQTPRYLIKTRGQQVTLSCSPISGHRSVSWYQQTPGQGLQFLFEYFSETQRNKGNFPGRFSGRQFSNSRSEMNVSTLELGDSALYLCASSLAAGNNEKLFFGSGTQLSVL.

There are many counts of this clonotype. J is TRBJ2-5 and V is TRBV27; D is undetermined. The CDR3 is 13 amino acids. The ends were cut back, 6 bases at V and 5 bases at J, with 13 bases in the middle. Germline CDR1 MNHEY, CDR2 SMNVEV (reference sequence). CDR3 residues: CASSTNTGETQYF. DNA for the CDR3: TGTGCCAGCAGCACTAATACTGGTGAGACCCAGTACTTC.

This clonotype has a count of ten or more. The V call is TRBV12-3 or TRBV12-4, the J call TRBJ2-7; D remains unclear. Deletions cut 2 bases from V and 0 bases from J, with 11 bases between. This CDR3 is built from 15 residues. This CDR3 reads CASSLWASSSYEQYF. The CDR3 nucleotides are TGTGCCAGCAGTTTATGGGCGTCTTCCTCCTACGAGCAGTACTTC.

In the case of this clonotype: Germline is not matched at one junction end, which may reflect a read error. The chain carries TRBV30 and TRBJ2-2; 7 bases agree with TRBD1. This CDR3 region has 8 residues. Germline CDR1 reads GTSNPN; CDR2 reads SVGIG (reference sequence). The CDR3 reads CAWSRQGF. CDR3 coding DNA: TGTGCCTGGAGTCGACAGGGTTTT.

A note on this clonotype: The conserved phenylalanine or tryptophan normally closing the CDR3 is absent here, so this likely arose from a read error. The CDR3 spells CSASVPGGGNQPQHG. CDR3 in DNA: TGCAGTGCTAGTGTCCCGGGAGGGGGAAATCAGCCCCAGCATGGT. The genes are TRBV20-1 and TRBJ1-5, with a tentative D call TRBD1 (6 bases). This CDR3 region has 15 residues. Germline V gene data show CDR1 as DFQATT and CDR2 as SNEGSKA (reference sequence). The V gene lost 3 bases and the J gene lost 4 bases, with 16 bases spanning the gap.